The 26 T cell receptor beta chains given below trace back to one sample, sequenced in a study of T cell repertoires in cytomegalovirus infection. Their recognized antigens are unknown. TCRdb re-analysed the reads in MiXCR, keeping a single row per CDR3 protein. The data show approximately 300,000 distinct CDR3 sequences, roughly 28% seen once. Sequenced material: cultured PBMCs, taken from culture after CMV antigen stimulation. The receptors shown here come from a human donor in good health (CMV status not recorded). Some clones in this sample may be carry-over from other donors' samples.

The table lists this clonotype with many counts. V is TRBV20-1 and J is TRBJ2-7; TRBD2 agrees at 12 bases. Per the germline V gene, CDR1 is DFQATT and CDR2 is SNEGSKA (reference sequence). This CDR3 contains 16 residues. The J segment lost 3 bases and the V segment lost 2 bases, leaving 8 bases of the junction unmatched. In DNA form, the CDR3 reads TGCAGTGCTAGATCCGCTGGACTAGCGGGGATCTACGAGCAGTACTTC. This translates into CSARSAGLAGIYEQYF.

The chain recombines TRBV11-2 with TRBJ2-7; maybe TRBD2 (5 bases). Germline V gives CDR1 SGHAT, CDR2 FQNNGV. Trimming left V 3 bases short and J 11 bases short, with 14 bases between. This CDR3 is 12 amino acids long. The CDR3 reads CASSFPGSKEYF. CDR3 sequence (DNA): TGTGCCAGCAGCTTTCCGGGATCCAAAGAGTACTTC. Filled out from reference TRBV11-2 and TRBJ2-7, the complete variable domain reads EAGVAQSPRYKIIEKRQSVAFWCNPISGHATLYWYQQILGQGPKLLIQFQNNGVVDDSQLPKDRFSAERLKGVDSTLKIQPAKLEDSAVYLCASSFPGSKEYFGPGTRLTVT.

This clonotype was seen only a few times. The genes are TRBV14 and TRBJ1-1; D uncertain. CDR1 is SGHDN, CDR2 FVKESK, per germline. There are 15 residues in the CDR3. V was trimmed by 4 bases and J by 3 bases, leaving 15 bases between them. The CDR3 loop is CASSPRSRPDTEAFF. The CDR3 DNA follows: TGTGCCAGCAGCCCGAGGAGCAGGCCCGACACTGAAGCTTTCTTT.

The CDR3: CASSYSTGETNYGYTF. CDR3 coding DNA: TGTGCCAGCAGTTACTCAACAGGAGAGACTAACTATGGCTACACCTTC. The V and J genes are TRBV6-8 and TRBJ1-2; D is possibly TRBD1 (5 bases). V was shortened by 0 bases and J by 0 bases, with 11 bases between the two germline ends. CDR3 size: 16 residues. CDR1 MNHGY and CDR2 SAAAGT come from the germline V gene.

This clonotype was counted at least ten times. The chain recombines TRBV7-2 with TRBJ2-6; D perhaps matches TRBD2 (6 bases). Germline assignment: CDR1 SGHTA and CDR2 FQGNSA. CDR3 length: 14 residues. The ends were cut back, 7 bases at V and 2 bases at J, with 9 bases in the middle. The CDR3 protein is CASKSGAGANVLTF. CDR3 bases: TGTGCCAGCAAGTCGGGAGCTGGGGCCAACGTCCTGACTTTC.

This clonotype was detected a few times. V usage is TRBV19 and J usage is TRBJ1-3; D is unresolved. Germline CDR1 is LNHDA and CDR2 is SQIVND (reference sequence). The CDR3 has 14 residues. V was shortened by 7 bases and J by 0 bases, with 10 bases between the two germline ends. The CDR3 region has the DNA TGTGCCAGTACTGCATCTTACTCTGGAAACACCATATATTTT. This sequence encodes CASTASYSGNTIYF.

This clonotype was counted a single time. The chain's CDR3 is CASSQEGARGYHSADTQYF. The CDR3 DNA sequence: TGTGCCAGCAGCCAAGAGGGGGCCAGGGGATACCACTCGGCAGATACGCAGTATTTT. The genes are TRBV4-2 and TRBJ2-3, with D perhaps matching TRBD1 (6 bases). This CDR3 has 19 residues. CDR1 and CDR2 from the germline V gene are LGHNA and YNFKEQ. Deletions cut 0 bases from V and 4 bases from J, with 23 bases between.

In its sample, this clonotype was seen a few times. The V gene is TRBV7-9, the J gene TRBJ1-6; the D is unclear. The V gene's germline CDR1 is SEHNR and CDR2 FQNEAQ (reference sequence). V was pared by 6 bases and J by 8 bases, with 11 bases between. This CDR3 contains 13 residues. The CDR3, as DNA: TGTGCCAGCAGACCCCCGTCGGATTCACCCCTCCACTTT. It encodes CASRPPSDSPLHF. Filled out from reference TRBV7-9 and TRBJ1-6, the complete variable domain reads DTGVSQNPRHKITKRGQNVTFRCDPISEHNRLYWYRQTLGQGPEFLTYFQNEAQLEKSRLLSDRFSAERPKGSFSTLEIQRTEQGDSAMYLCASRPPSDSPLHFGNGTRLTVT.

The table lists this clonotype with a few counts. The DNA of the CDR3 is TGTGCCAGCAGTTACGGGACTAGCGGGGGGAAAGAGACCCAGTACTTC. Translating gives CASSYGTSGGKETQYF. The gene calls are TRBV6-5 and TRBJ2-5, with 15 bases matching TRBD2. The CDR3 is made up of 16 amino acids. The V and J ends lost 2 bases and 3 bases, in that order; junction bases with no gene match: 1. The germline CDR1 and CDR2 sequences are MNHEY and SVGAGI.

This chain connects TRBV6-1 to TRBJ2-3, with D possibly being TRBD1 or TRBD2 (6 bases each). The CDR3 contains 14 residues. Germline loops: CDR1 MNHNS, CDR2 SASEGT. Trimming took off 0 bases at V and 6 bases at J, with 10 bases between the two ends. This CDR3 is CASSEAGGRDTQYF. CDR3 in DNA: TGTGCCAGCAGTGAAGCCGGGGGCCGCGATACGCAGTATTTT.

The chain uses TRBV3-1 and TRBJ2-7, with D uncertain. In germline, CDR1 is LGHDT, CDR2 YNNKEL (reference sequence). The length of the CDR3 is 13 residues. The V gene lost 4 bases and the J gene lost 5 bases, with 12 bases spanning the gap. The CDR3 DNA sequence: TGTGCCAGCAGCCTCCTATATGGCAACGAGCAGTACTTC. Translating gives CASSLLYGNEQYF.

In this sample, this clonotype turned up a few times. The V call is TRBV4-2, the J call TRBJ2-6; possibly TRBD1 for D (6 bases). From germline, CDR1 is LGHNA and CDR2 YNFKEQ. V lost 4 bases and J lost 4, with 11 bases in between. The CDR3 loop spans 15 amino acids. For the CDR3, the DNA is TGTGCCAGCAGCCGGACAGTAGAAGGGGCCAACGTCCTGACTTTC. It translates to CASSRTVEGANVLTF.

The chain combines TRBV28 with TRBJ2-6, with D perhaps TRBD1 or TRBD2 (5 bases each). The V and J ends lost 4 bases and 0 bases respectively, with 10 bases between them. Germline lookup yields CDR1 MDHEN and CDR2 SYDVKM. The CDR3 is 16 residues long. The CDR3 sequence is CASSSPGTSGANVLTF. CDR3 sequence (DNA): TGTGCCAGCAGTTCCCCTGGGACCTCTGGGGCCAACGTCCTGACTTTC.

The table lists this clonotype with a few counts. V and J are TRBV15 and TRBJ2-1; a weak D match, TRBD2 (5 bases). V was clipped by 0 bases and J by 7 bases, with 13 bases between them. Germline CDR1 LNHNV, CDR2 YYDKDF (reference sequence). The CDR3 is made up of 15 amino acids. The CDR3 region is CATSRDKLGVNEQFF. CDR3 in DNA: TGTGCCACCAGCAGAGATAAACTAGGAGTGAATGAGCAGTTCTTC.

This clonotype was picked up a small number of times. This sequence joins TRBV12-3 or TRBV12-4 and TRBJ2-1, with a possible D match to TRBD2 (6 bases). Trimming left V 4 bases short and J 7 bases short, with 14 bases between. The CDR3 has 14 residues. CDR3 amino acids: CASSSGLTTNEQFF. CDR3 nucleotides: TGTGCCAGCAGTTCGGGACTGACAACAAATGAGCAGTTCTTC.

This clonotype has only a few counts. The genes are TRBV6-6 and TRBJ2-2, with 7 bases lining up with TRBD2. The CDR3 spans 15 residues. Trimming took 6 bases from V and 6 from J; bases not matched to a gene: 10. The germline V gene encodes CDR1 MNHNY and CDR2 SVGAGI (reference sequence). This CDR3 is CASSSRREISGELFF. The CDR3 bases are TGTGCCAGCAGCTCCAGGCGGGAGATCTCCGGGGAGCTGTTTTTT.

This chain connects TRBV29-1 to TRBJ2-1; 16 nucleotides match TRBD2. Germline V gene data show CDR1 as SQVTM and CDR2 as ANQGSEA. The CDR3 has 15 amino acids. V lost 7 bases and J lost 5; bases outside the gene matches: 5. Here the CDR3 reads CSALGTSGRDNEQFF. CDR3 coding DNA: TGCAGCGCCCTAGGGACTAGCGGGAGGGACAATGAGCAGTTCTTC.

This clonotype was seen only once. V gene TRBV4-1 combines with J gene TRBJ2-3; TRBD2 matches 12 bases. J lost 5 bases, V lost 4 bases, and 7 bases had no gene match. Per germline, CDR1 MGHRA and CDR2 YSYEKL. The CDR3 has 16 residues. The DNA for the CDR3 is TGCGCCAGCAGCCGAGTTCCGGGACTAGCGGGAGATACGCAGTATTTT. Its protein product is CASSRVPGLAGDTQYF.

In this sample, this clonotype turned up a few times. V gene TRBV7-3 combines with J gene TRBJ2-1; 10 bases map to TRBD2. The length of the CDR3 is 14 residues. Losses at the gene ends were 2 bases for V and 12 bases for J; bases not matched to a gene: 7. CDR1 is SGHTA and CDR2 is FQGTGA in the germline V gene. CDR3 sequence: CASSLSLAGTGQFF. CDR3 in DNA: TGTGCCAGCAGCTTATCACTAGCGGGGACTGGGCAGTTCTTC.

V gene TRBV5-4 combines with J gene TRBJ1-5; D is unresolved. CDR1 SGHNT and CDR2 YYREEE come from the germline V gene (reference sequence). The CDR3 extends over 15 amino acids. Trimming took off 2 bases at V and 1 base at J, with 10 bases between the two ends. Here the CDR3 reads CASSFGGRSNQPQHF. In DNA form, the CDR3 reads TGTGCCAGCAGCTTCGGCGGGAGGAGCAATCAGCCCCAGCATTTT.

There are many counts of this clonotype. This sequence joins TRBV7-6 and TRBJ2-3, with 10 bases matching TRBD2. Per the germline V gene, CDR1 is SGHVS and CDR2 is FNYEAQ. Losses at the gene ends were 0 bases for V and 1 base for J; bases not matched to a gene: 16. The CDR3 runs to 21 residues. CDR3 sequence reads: CASSLAESGAGGPGGTDTQYF. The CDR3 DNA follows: TGTGCCAGCAGCTTAGCGGAAAGCGGAGCGGGGGGGCCGGGGGGCACAGATACGCAGTATTTT.

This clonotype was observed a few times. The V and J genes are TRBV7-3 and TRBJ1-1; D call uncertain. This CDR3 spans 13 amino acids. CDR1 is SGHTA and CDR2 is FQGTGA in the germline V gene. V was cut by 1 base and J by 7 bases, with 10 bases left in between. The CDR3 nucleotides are TGTGCCAGCAGCTTAAGCAGCTCCGGTGAAGCTTTCTTT. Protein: CASSLSSSGEAFF.

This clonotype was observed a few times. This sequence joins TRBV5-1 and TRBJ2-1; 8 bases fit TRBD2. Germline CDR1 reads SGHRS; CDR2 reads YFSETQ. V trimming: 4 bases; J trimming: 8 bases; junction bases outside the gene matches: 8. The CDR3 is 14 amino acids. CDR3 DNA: TGCGCCAGCAGCCTTAGCGGGGACAACCATGAGCAGTTCTTC. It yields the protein CASSLSGDNHEQFF.

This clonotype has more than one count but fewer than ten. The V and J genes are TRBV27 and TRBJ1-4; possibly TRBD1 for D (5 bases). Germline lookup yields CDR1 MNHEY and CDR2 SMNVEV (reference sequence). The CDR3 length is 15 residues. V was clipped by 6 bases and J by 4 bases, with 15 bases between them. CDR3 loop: CASRLNRQLNEKLFF. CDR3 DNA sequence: TGTGCCAGCAGGCTCAACCGACAGCTTAATGAAAAACTGTTTTTT.

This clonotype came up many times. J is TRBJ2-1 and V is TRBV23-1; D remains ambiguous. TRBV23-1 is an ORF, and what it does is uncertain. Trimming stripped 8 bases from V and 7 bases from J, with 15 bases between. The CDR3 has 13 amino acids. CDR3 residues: CASGRSSENEQFF. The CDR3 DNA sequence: TGCGCCAGCGGGCGTAGTTCGGAGAATGAGCAGTTCTTC.

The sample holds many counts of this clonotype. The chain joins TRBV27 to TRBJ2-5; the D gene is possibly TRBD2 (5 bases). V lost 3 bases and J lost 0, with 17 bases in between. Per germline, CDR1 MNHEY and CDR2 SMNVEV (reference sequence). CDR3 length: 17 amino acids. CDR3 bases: TGTGCCAGCAGTTTCCTTTCGAGGGTCGGGTACCAAGAGACCCAGTACTTC. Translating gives CASSFLSRVGYQETQYF.